These 11 T cell receptor beta chains were all obtained from the same sample, sequenced in a study of T-cell memory formation after mild COVID-19. TCRdb reprocessed the 5' RACE reads with MiXCR, giving one entry per CDR3 protein. The sample contains roughly 240,000 distinct CDR3 sequences, 15% of which appear only once. The sequenced material came from PBMCs or a T cell subset sorted from them (not recorded which). The receptors derive from an adult woman who had mild COVID-19 (a few samples of this study predate the infection). Cell type and time point are not known.

The sample holds many counts of this clonotype. This rearrangement joins TRBV7-8 to TRBJ1-2, with 9 bases lining up with TRBD1. This CDR3 is 16 amino acids long. V was clipped by 5 bases and J by 2 bases; unmatched bases: 9. Germline CDR1 SGHVS, CDR2 FQNEAQ. CDR3 residues: CASSTWTGEGNYGYTF. Here the CDR3 DNA reads TGTGCCAGCAGCACATGGACAGGGGAGGGGAACTATGGCTACACCTTC.

This clonotype showed up just a few times. The chain couples TRBV27 to TRBJ2-1; D might be TRBD1 or TRBD2, each matching 5 bases. There are 14 residues in the CDR3. V lost 2 bases and J lost 1, with 6 bases in between. CDR1 and CDR2 from the germline V gene are MNHEY and SMNVEV (reference sequence). This CDR3 reads CASSLEGSYNEQFF. The DNA for the CDR3 is TGTGCCAGCAGTTTAGAGGGGTCCTACAATGAGCAGTTCTTC.

This clonotype was observed many times. V and J are TRBV15 and TRBJ2-1; D remains ambiguous. The ends were cut back, 0 bases at V and 0 bases at J, with 12 bases in the middle. Germline V gene sequence: CDR1 LNHNV, CDR2 YYDKDF (reference sequence). The CDR3 runs 17 residues. CDR3 DNA: TGTGCCACCAGCAGAGATTTAGCCCATAGCTCCTACAATGAGCAGTTCTTC. This gives the protein CATSRDLAHSSYNEQFF.

J is TRBJ2-7 and V is TRBV15, with D hard to call. The CDR3 length is 15 residues. The germline gives CDR1 LNHNV, CDR2 YYDKDF (reference sequence). Trimming took off 3 bases at V and 6 bases at J, with 18 bases between the two ends. CDR3 sequence: CATSRELVVASEQYF. DNA for the CDR3: TGTGCCACCAGCAGGGAGCTCGTCGTGGCCTCCGAGCAGTACTTC.

Only a few counts were recorded for this clonotype. This sequence joins TRBV3-1 and TRBJ2-5; D might be TRBD2 (5 bases). The germline gives CDR1 LGHDT, CDR2 YNNKEL (reference sequence). This CDR3 comprises 16 residues. Trimming shortened V by 1 base and J by 7 bases, and 19 bases separated the two germline ends. The CDR3 loop reads CASSQASTSRSRTQYF. The CDR3 coding sequence is TGTGCCAGCAGCCAAGCTTCAACTAGTCGATCTCGGACCCAGTACTTC.

In this sample, this clonotype turned up a few times. V is TRBV5-1 and J is TRBJ1-3; D call uncertain. CDR3 length equals 15 residues. CDR1 and CDR2 from the germline V gene are SGHRS and YFSETQ. V was cut by 2 bases and J by 2 bases, with 11 bases left in between. This CDR3 is CASSFTGSPGNTIYF. CDR3 nucleotides: TGCGCCAGCAGCTTCACGGGATCGCCTGGAAACACCATATATTTT.

This CDR3 reads CASSLAAETQYF. The CDR3 coding sequence is TGTGCCAGCAGCCTAGCGGCGGAGACCCAGTACTTC. V is TRBV6-6 and J is TRBJ2-5; 7 nucleotides align to TRBD2. The germline gives CDR1 MNHNY, CDR2 SVGAGI (reference sequence). V gave up 6 bases and J gave up 5 bases; unmatched junction bases: 3. The CDR3 runs 12 residues.

The chain uses TRBV6-2 or TRBV6-3 and TRBJ2-2, with a possible D match to TRBD1 (6 bases). This CDR3 region has 15 residues. V was pared by 4 bases and J by 4 bases, with 13 bases between. Germline values: CDR1 MNHEY, CDR2 SVGEGT. The CDR3 is CASSWTVRGTGELFF. The DNA for the CDR3 is TGTGCCAGCAGTTGGACAGTGAGGGGCACCGGGGAGCTGTTTTTT.

This sequence joins TRBV7-3 and TRBJ2-7; D uncertain. V lost 5 bases and J lost 3, with 14 bases in between. Germline V gene lookup returns CDR1 SGHTA and CDR2 FQGTGA. The CDR3 is made up of 14 amino acids. The CDR3, as DNA: TGTGCCAGCAGCCCCTCCTTGGGTGGCTACGAGCAGTACTTC. Amino acids: CASSPSLGGYEQYF.

The CDR3 region has the DNA TGTGCCAGCAGTTTTGCGGCAGGGGTGGGTGAAAAACTGTTTTTT. This codes for CASSFAAGVGEKLFF. The chain uses TRBV5-5 and TRBJ1-4, with D possibly matching TRBD1 (6 bases). Germline CDR1 is SGHKS and CDR2 is YYEKEE (reference sequence). This CDR3 spans 15 amino acids. V was cut by 5 bases and J by 7 bases, with 18 bases left in between.

This clonotype has only a few counts. The rearrangement joins TRBV5-1 to TRBJ1-3; no clear D gene. This CDR3 contains 16 residues. V gave up 0 bases and J gave up 0 bases, with 10 bases separating them. CDR1 is SGHRS and CDR2 is YFSETQ in the germline V gene. DNA of the CDR3: TGCGCCAGCAGCTTGGTTGGGCTCACCTCTGGAAACACCATATATTTT. This sequence encodes CASSLVGLTSGNTIYF.